The 4 T cell receptor beta chains reported below all come from one sample, sequenced in a study of cytomegalovirus exposure and HLA in healthy donors. Primers included in the PCR were 60 Vbeta and 13 Jbeta primers. The table came from immunoSEQ multiplex PCR; TCRdb's copy has only in-frame clones and leaves some out. The profile shows 200,000 to 250,000 clones, around 80% of them singletons. Sequences were obtained from PBMCs. These receptor sequences come from a woman in her sixties or seventies in good health and CMV-seropositive.

This clone was detected only a few times. The genes are TRBV7-9 and TRBJ1-1, with D unresolved. Germline CDR1 SEHNR, CDR2 FQNEAQ (reference sequence). V lost 9 bases and J 1 base, leaving 12 bases between the germline ends. This CDR3 spans 13 amino acids. CDR3 nucleotides: TGTGCCAGTCGGCGGGGAGAGAACACTGAAGCTTTCTTT. Protein sequence: CASRRGENTEAFF.

The chain combines TRBV15 with TRBJ2-3; TRBD2 aligns across 12 bases. The CDR3 consists of 18 residues. With V trimmed by 3 bases and J by 0 bases, 7 bases remained unmatched. CDR1 is LNHNV and CDR2 is YYDKDF in the germline V gene (reference sequence). As DNA, the CDR3 is TGTGCCACCAGCAGCCCCGGACTAGCGGGGACTAGCACAGATACGCAGTATTTT. It yields the protein CATSSPGLAGTSTDTQYF.

Notes on this clone: The sample carries other DNA sequences with the same CDR3. The V call is TRBV6-5, the J call TRBJ2-1, with 7 bases aligning to TRBD2. V lost 2 bases, J lost 3 bases, and 1 base stayed unmatched. Germline V CDR1 and CDR2: MNHEY, SVGAGI. This CDR3 comprises 14 residues. The CDR3 loop reads CASSYGGGYNEQFF. The CDR3 bases are TGTGCCAGCAGTTACGGCGGGGGCTACAATGAGCAGTTCTTC.

The table lists this clone with a few counts. The genes are TRBV14 and TRBJ2-5; D is possibly TRBD1 (7 bases). Germline values: CDR1 SGHDN, CDR2 FVKESK. This CDR3 is 17 amino acids long. Trimming removed 1 base from V and 0 bases from J, with 15 bases in between. CDR3 bases: TGTGCCAGCAGCCAAGGGCGGGACAGCCCGTACCAAGAGACCCAGTACTTC. This sequence encodes CASSQGRDSPYQETQYF.